This T cell receptor (beta chain) was found in a study of blood T cells in healthy people across ages (dated by TCRdb to 2015 to 2017). With regard to the full study: In model experiments, template switching captured roughly one uniquely barcoded TCR beta cDNA molecule for every two T cells. To track age-related changes in TCR beta repertoire diversity, the study relied on deep sequencing normalized with unique cDNA molecular identifiers. Donors were grouped into four age groups: young (average roughly 17 years), middle-aged (about 38), aged (approximately 67) and long-lived (approximately 75). To avoid experimental bias, donors of different ages were distributed randomly across sequencing lanes. Two additional independent replicas of 1 million unique cDNA reads from the same blood draw were analyzed for two donors (one aged 18 to 29 and one aged 80 or older). What the study reported, not specific to this receptor: Estimates of total diversity from one million sequenced T cells were regarded as lower bounds and underestimates. Compared with the aged group, the long-lived group had more naive CD4+ T cells, fewer expanded clones and increased TCR diversity, a pattern suggesting age selection. Observed TCR beta diversity correlated strongly with the percentage of naive T cells measured by flow cytometry. Because the CMV infection status of the donors was unknown, age-related changes in expanded clonotypes may potentially have been confounded. As age increased, observed TCR beta diversity per million T cells dropped in a roughly linear way, and a significant reduction was already evident by age about 40. Bulk unsorted PBMC profiling prevented conclusive comparison of naive and antigen-experienced compartments.

Library generation was performed with 5' RACE. Sequenced using an Illumina HiSeq 2500. A second PCR of roughly 6 to 11 cycles was run with a J-beta primer mix and a sample-barcoded 5' primer. Each TCR beta cDNA molecule received a unique molecular identifier from a template-switch 5' adaptor carrying 12 random nucleotides. At least 2.5 million CDR3-containing paired-end reads were obtained from each sample. All of the RNA was converted into first-strand cDNA using the Mint cDNA synthesis kit, with a TRBC-specific oligonucleotide serving as the primer. Following uracil-DNA glycosylase treatment, a first 18-cycle PCR with universal primers M1SS and BC2_uni_R was performed on all cDNA. For the original study's pipeline: For normalization, 1 million high-quality reads, each with a distinct molecular identifier, were randomly selected from each sample. Instead of being binned into consensus sequences, reads with shared molecular identifiers were discarded. MiTCR, set to a Q25 quality threshold and the strictest error-elimination algorithm, was used for CDR3 identification, clonotype clustering and error correction. A nonparametric unseen species model with Euler transformation was used to estimate lower-bound total TCR beta diversity. Using fastp at Q25 and MiXCR, TCRdb reprocessed the public reads and kept productive beta chains. Merged by CDR3 protein, the rows form single entries marked with the most common genes and DNA. TCRdb, not the authors, supplied the V and J calls. The sample table holds about 1.6 million distinct CDR3 sequences, of which about 31% were seen once. The top ten clones comprise around 11% of the sample.

Concerning this clonotype: Its antigen is still unknown. Within one base of it there is no much larger clone, and no base qualities were kept.

Systemically healthy Caucasian individuals from Russia, around 39 in total and aged about 6 to 90 years, were included as donors. Each donor gave 8 to 10 milliliters of peripheral blood, drawn into EDTA-treated Vacutainer tubes. Ficoll-Paque density-gradient centrifugation was used to isolate PBMCs, with at least 7 million per sample. Total RNA, at least 6 micrograms per sample, was extracted from PBMCs with Trizol reagent. Naive CD45RAhigh/CD27high T cell percentages were measured by flow cytometry on a PBMC aliquot from every donor. Measured from the cysteine to the phenylalanine, the CDR3 is 15 residues long. Only the CDR3 portion is preserved as DNA: 45 bases, with reading frame beginning at the first base. V lost 6 bases and J lost 0 bases, and the count of bases not matched to a germline gene is 7. As encoded in the germline V gene, CDR1 is MNHNS while CDR2 is SASEGT.

Sequences were obtained from blood. The clonotype was recovered from a woman in her 30s in good health. The chain employs TRBV6-1 and TRBJ2-7; 8 nucleotides in the junction match TRBD1. The CDR3 in this case is CASRGGQGISYEQYF. The DNA reads TGTGCCAGCAGAGGCGGACAGGGAATCTCCTACGAGCAGTACTTC.